The clone carrying this T cell receptor beta chain was counted a few times. The antigen is unknown. The data originate from a study of beta chain features in type 1 diabetes. Study outcomes and limitations: Type 1 diabetes patients showed a moderate but significant shortening of TCRB CDR3s in all four CD4+ subsets.

The V gene's germline CDR1 is SNHLY and CDR2 FYNNEI. Trimming removed 5 bases from V and 5 bases from J; junction bases left unmatched: 11. This CDR3 comprises 15 residues. The investigators reverse transcribed all of the isolated RNA, so they sequenced expressed TCRB transcripts. Clones were read by immunoSEQ multiplex PCR, and TCRdb kept only the in-frame ones, dropping some. The sample lists 100,000 to 150,000 clones, roughly 10% seen once, with 0.6% to 0.9% in the top ten. The genes are TRBV2 and TRBJ2-5, with 7 bases fitting TRBD2. This TCR derives from a young man with type 1 diabetes. Sequencing was performed on central memory CD4+ T cells from blood. This CDR3 is CASSPGRIGKETQYF. The DNA for the CDR3 is TGTGCCAGCAGTCCCGGGAGGATCGGGAAGGAGACCCAGTACTTC. The whole variable domain, filled in from reference TRBV2 and TRBJ2-5, reads EPEVTQTPSHQVTQMGQEVILRCVPISNHLYFYWYRQILGQKVEFLVSFYNNEISEKSEIFDDQFSVERPDGSNFTLKIRSTKLEDSAMYFCASSPGRIGKETQYFGPGTRLLVL.